The entry that follows covers one T cell receptor (beta chain) sequence. It has no known antigen specificity. Base qualities are not recorded, but no much larger clone differs from it by a single base. The CDR3 spans 15 residues, from the cysteine through the phenylalanine. This entry keeps only the CDR3 DNA: 45 bases, framed from base 1. Trimming takes 5 bases from V and 4 bases from J, and the germline ends sit 14 bases apart. CDR1 SGHAT and CDR2 FQNNGV were looked up in the germline V gene. Collaborating institutions collected whole blood in K2EDTA tubes following their own protocols. Collaborator samples were shipped for TCRbeta analysis as frozen whole blood, isolated PBMCs, or DNA extracted from either sample type. TCRbeta CDR3 regions were amplified from genomic DNA by means of the immunoSEQ Assay, a bias-controlled multiplex PCR. Concerning the study's data processing: The number of nucleated cells in each sample was estimated by amplification of reference gene primers within the assay. Sequence reads were collapsed and filtered to measure the absolute abundance of every unique TCRbeta CDR3 rearrangement. For each sample, productive Simpson clonality was calculated as the square root of Simpson's diversity index over productive rearrangements. Held by TCRdb, this immuneACCESS table contains in-frame sequences only and omits some clones. Under half of the omission traces to an unresolved V gene where checked; the cause of the rest is unknown. V and J calls and clone size are those listed in that table; D and trimming were worked out from the DNA. Recorded for this sample are about 81,000 clones; around 88% of them occurred a single time. The ten biggest clones cover 4.8% of the sample.

These data originate in a study of blood T cell repertoires in COVID-19 (dated by TCRdb to 2018 to 2021). At the level of the whole study: Collaborator samples came from the United States, Italy and Spain and covered acute and convalescent phases of COVID-19. The repertoires were released in a freely available public database intended as a resource for research on the immune response to SARS-CoV-2. Where available, HLA class I and class II types were obtained from metadata supplied by the sample provider rather than from assay-based typing. Nearly every sample came with metadata listing a de-identified subject ID, COVID-19 status, age in years and sex. The samples were drawn from two sources: the first 160 participants of the ongoing ImmuneRACE study, and about 1,300 subjects contributed by 6 global collaborators. Subjects who had been exposed to COVID-19, were actively infected with it, or had recovered from it provided the deeply sampled blood TCRbeta repertoires that made up the dataset. The material from the prospective study consisted of cDNA or gDNA derived from T cells, B-cell-depleted T cells, or PBMCs.

Overall results and qualifications from the work: The quantity of clinical and demographic metadata differed by source and by participant and was supplied without curation.

This receptor was taken from a woman older than 75 with acute or convalescent COVID-19. The specimen sequenced was peripheral blood. The rearranged chain carries TRBV11-2 and TRBJ2-2; the best D guess is TRBD1, with 7 bases matching. The DNA sequence is as follows: TGTGCCAGCAGCCCCCAGGGGGGAAGCACCGGGGAGCTGTTTTTT. It translates as CASSPQGGSTGELFF.